These T cell receptor beta chains were read from a single sample in a study of T cell responses to AZD1222 COVID-19 vaccine. Produced via immunoSEQ multiplex PCR; TCRdb's table is partial and in-frame only. The sample holds about 160,000 clones; more than 85% are singletons and the top ten take approximately 1.5%. This material consisted of peripheral blood, taken on day 0 of AZD1222 vaccination. Receptor source: an adult in good health. Both conserved end residues are part of each CDR3. The order of the fields is clone size, V gene, J gene, D gene, CDR3 DNA, CDR3 protein. D genes are given only for firm matches. Some rows mark clone size as missing; the rest say once, few, many or name a class of expanded clone.

abundance: .; v_gene: TRBV7-9; j_gene: TRBJ1-1; d_gene: TRBD1; CDR3nt: TGTGCCAGCAGCCTGGCCGGACAGGAGAACACTGAAGCTTTCTTT; CDR3aa: CASSLAGQENTEAFF
abundance: .; v_gene: TRBV19; j_gene: TRBJ1-5; d_gene: TRBD1; CDR3nt: TGTGCCAGTAGTAGGGACAGGGGGGGTCAGCCCCAGCATTTT; CDR3aa: CASSRDRGGQPQHF
abundance: .; v_gene: TRBV18; j_gene: TRBJ1-5; d_gene: .; CDR3nt: TGTGCCAGCTCCCAGACAGAGAAGCTTCAGCCCCAGCATTTT; CDR3aa: CASSQTEKLQPQHF
abundance: .; v_gene: TRBV19; j_gene: TRBJ1-5; d_gene: TRBD1; CDR3nt: TGTGCCAGTAGCCCGGGGGGACAGGGGCTACAGCCCCAGCATTTT; CDR3aa: CASSPGGQGLQPQHF
abundance: .; v_gene: TRBV3-1/TRBV3-2; j_gene: TRBJ2-5; d_gene: TRBD2; CDR3nt: TGTGCCAGCAGCCAAGGACCTAGCGGGGAAGAGACCCAGTACTTC; CDR3aa: CASSQGPSGEETQYF
abundance: .; v_gene: TRBV19; j_gene: TRBJ2-7; d_gene: .; CDR3nt: TGTGCCAGTAGTGCCTACGGACAGTCCTACGAGCAGTACTTC; CDR3aa: CASSAYGQSYEQYF
abundance: .; v_gene: TRBV6-2/TRBV6-3; j_gene: TRBJ1-5; d_gene: .; CDR3nt: TGTGCCAGCAGTCCCCCGACAGGCATGGGTGGGCCCCAGCATTTT; CDR3aa: CASSPPTGMGGPQHF
abundance: .; v_gene: TRBV2; j_gene: TRBJ2-7; d_gene: TRBD1; CDR3nt: TGTGCCAGCACCCAGGGGGCCTACGAGCAGTACTTC; CDR3aa: CASTQGAYEQYF
abundance: .; v_gene: TRBV5-8; j_gene: TRBJ2-5; d_gene: TRBD1; CDR3nt: TGTGCCAGCAGCCGAGACGGGACAGGTGAACAAGAGACCCAGTACTTC; CDR3aa: CASSRDGTGEQETQYF
abundance: .; v_gene: TRBV5-1; j_gene: TRBJ2-1; d_gene: .; CDR3nt: TGCGCCAGCAGCCAAGAGCTAAACTCCTACAATGAGCAGTTCTTC; CDR3aa: CASSQELNSYNEQFF
abundance: .; v_gene: TRBV3-1/TRBV3-2; j_gene: TRBJ1-3; d_gene: TRBD1; CDR3nt: TGTGCCAGCAGCCCTAGACAGGGACTAGGAGGAAACACCATATATTTT; CDR3aa: CASSPRQGLGGNTIYF
abundance: .; v_gene: TRBV6-2/TRBV6-3; j_gene: TRBJ1-2; d_gene: .; CDR3nt: TGTGCCAGCAGCCCGCAAGGGGGCTATGGCTACACCTTC; CDR3aa: CASSPQGGYGYTF
abundance: .; v_gene: TRBV15; j_gene: TRBJ1-3; d_gene: .; CDR3nt: TGTGCCACCAGCAGAGATCTGGGTCGAGGGGGAGAAAACACCATATATTTT; CDR3aa: CATSRDLGRGGENTIYF
abundance: .; v_gene: TRBV27; j_gene: TRBJ2-2; d_gene: .; CDR3nt: TGTGCCAGCCGCCGAAGGGCACGCACCGGGGAGCTGTTTTTT; CDR3aa: CASRRRARTGELFF
abundance: once; v_gene: TRBV4-3; j_gene: TRBJ2-2; d_gene: .; CDR3nt: TGCGCCAGCAGCCAAGATACGGGGGCGACCGGGGAGCTGTTTTTT; CDR3aa: CASSQDTGATGELFF
abundance: .; v_gene: TRBV7-9; j_gene: TRBJ1-1; d_gene: .; CDR3nt: TGTGCCAGCAGCCCACACAGAATGAACACTGAAGCTTTCTTT; CDR3aa: CASSPHRMNTEAFF
abundance: .; v_gene: TRBV27; j_gene: TRBJ1-4; d_gene: .; CDR3nt: TGTGCCAGCAGTATAAGAAGTCCCCGGACGGGGGCGGGTAATGAAAAACTGTTTTTT; CDR3aa: CASSIRSPRTGAGNEKLFF
abundance: .; v_gene: TRBV18; j_gene: TRBJ2-2; d_gene: .; CDR3nt: TGTGCCAGCTCACCACCGTCTCAGGTCCGGGCCGGGGAGCTGTTTTTT; CDR3aa: CASSPPSQVRAGELFF
abundance: .; v_gene: TRBV10-2; j_gene: TRBJ2-3; d_gene: .; CDR3nt: TGCGCCAGCAGTGACACGGGCTGGGGGAAAGATACGCAGTATTTT; CDR3aa: CASSDTGWGKDTQYF
abundance: .; v_gene: TRBV10-3; j_gene: TRBJ1-5; d_gene: TRBD1; CDR3nt: TGTGCCATCAGTGAGTCGAGGGGACAGGGAAATCAGCCCCAGCATTTT; CDR3aa: CAISESRGQGNQPQHF
abundance: .; v_gene: TRBV11-2; j_gene: TRBJ2-1; d_gene: TRBD1; CDR3nt: TGTGCCAGCAGCCCGACAGGGGAGCAGTTCTTC; CDR3aa: CASSPTGEQFF
abundance: .; v_gene: TRBV19; j_gene: TRBJ2-2; d_gene: .; CDR3nt: TGTGCCACCGGCCGACAGGATACGAACACCGGGGAGCTGTTTTTT; CDR3aa: CATGRQDTNTGELFF
abundance: once; v_gene: TRBV6-5; j_gene: TRBJ1-5; d_gene: TRBD1; CDR3nt: TGTGCCAGCATCCCTGACAGGGCCAATCAGCCCCAGCATTTT; CDR3aa: CASIPDRANQPQHF